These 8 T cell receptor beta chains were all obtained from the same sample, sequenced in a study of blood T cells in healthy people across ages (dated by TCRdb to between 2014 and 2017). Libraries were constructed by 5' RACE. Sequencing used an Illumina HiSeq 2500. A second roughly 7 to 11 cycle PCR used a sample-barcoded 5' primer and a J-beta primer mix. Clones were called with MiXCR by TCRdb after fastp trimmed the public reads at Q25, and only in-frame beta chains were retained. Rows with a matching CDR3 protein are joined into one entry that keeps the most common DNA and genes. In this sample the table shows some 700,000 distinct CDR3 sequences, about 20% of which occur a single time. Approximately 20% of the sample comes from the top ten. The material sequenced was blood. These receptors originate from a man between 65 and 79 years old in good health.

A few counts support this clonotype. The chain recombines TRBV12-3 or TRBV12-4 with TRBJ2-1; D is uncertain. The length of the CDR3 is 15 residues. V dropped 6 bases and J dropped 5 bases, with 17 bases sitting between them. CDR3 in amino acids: CASSLQNSRDNEQFF. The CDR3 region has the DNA TGTGCCAGCAGCCTACAGAACTCCCGCGACAATGAGCAGTTCTTC.

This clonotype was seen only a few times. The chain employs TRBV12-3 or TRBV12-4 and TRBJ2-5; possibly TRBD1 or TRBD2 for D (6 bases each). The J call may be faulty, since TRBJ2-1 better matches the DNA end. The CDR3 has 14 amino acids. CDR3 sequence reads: CASTPTVADSEQFF. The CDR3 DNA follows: TGTGCCAGCACCCCTACGGTAGCGGACAGCGAGCAGTTCTTC.

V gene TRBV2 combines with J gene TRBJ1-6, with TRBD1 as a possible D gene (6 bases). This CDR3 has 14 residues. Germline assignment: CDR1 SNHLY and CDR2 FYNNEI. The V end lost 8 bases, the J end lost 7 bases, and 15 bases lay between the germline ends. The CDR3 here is CASVDRNLNSPLHF. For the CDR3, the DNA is TGTGCCAGCGTAGACAGGAACTTGAATTCACCCCTCCACTTT.

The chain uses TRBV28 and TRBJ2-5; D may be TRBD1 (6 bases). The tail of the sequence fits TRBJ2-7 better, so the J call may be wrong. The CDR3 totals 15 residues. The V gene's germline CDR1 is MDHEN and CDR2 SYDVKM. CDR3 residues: CASKGDNRYSYEQYF. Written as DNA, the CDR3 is TGTGCCAGCAAGGGGGACAACAGGTACTCCTACGAGCAGTACTTC.

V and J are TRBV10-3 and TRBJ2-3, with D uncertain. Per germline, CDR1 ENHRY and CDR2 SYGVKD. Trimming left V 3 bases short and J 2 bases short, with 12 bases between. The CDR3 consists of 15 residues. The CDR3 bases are TGTGCCATCAGTGACATCGAGAGATACACAGATACGCAGTATTTT. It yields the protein CAISDIERYTDTQYF.

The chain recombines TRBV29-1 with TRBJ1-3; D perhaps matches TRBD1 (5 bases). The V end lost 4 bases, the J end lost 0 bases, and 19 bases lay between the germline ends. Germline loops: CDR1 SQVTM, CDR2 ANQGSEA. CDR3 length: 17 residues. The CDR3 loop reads CSVGYFSDNPSGNTIYF. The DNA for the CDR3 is TGCAGCGTTGGCTATTTTTCGGACAATCCCTCTGGAAACACCATATATTTT. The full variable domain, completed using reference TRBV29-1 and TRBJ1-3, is SAVISQKPSRDICQRGTSLTIQCQVDSQVTMMFWYRQQPGQSLTLIATANQGSEATYESGFVIDKFPISRPNLTFSTLTVSNMSPEDSSIYLCSVGYFSDNPSGNTIYFGEGSWLTVV.

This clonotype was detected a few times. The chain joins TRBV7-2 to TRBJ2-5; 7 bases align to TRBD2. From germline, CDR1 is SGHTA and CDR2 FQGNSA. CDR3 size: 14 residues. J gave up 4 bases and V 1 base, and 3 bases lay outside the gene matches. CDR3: CASSLVAGAETQYF. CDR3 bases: TGTGCCAGCAGCTTAGTGGCGGGAGCAGAGACCCAGTACTTC.

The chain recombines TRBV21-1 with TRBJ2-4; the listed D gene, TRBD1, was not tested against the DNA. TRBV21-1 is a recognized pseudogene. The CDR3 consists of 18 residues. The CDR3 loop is CASSKALSDRAVKNIQYF. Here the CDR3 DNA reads TGTGCCAGCAGCAAAGCGCTTTCCGACAGGGCCGTCAAAAACATTCAGTACTTC.